This T cell receptor beta chain was documented in a study of T cells in Graves' hyperthyroidism and ophthalmopathy. General study findings and limits: Peripheral blood also featured most of the thyroid clonotypes expanded above 0.001.

These patients, aged 18 to 65, had recently diagnosed hyperthyroidism lasting under 2 months. PBMCs were derived from approximately 10 ml fresh peripheral blood. This clonotype was seen many times. What it binds is unknown. The CDR3 extends over 13 amino acids. V shed 6 bases and J shed 1 base, with 10 bases lying between them. Researchers amplified the TCR beta CDR3 regions from RNA transcripts. Initially, a first-round RT-PCR of the TCR CDR3 employed the HTBI primer set. MiXCR, run by TCRdb on the multiplex PCR reads, gives a single entry per CDR3 protein. The repertoire consists of some 510,000 distinct CDR3 sequences, with less than 25% occurring once and the leading ten covering roughly 29%.

Sequencing was done on a sample of blood. The clonotype comes from a man between 18 and 35 years old with Graves' hyperthyroidism. The rearrangement uses TRBV12-3 or TRBV12-4 and TRBJ2-7, with D maybe TRBD2 (6 bases). This CDR3 is CASRRDGSYEQYF. For the CDR3, the DNA is TGTGCCAGCAGGCGGGACGGTTCCTACGAGCAGTACTTC.